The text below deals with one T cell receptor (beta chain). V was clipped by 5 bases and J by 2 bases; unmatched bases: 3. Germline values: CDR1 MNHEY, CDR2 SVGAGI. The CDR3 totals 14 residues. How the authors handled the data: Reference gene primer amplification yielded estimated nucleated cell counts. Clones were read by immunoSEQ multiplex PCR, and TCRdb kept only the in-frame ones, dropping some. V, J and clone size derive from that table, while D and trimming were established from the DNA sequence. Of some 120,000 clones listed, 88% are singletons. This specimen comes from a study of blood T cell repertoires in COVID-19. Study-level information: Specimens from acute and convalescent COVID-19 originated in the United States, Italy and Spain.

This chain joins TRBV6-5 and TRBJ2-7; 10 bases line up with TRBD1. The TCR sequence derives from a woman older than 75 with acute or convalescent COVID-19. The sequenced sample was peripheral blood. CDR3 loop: CASSRQGAPYEQYF. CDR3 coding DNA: TGTGCCAGCAGTAGACAGGGGGCGCCCTACGAGCAGTACTTC.